This T cell receptor (beta chain) was profiled in a study of blood T cell repertoires in COVID-19. Study summary: Samples came from the United States, Italy and Spain, spanning acute and convalescent COVID-19.

Some clones are missing from TCRdb's copy, which holds only in-frame ones; the method was immunoSEQ multiplex PCR. The sample has 220,000 or so clones, roughly 89% seen once; the top ten hold 5.5% to 7.5%. V trimming: 5 bases; J trimming: 7 bases; junction bases outside the gene matches: 11. There are 17 residues in the CDR3. Per the germline V gene, CDR1 is SSHAT and CDR2 is FNYEAQ (reference sequence). The clonotype comes from a woman aged 40 to 50 who had recovered from COVID-19. V is TRBV7-7 and J is TRBJ2-1; 13 positions match TRBD2. The sample consisted of PBMCs or T cells enriched from blood (not recorded which). In DNA, the CDR3 is TGTGCCAGCAGCCCCCGATTGACTAGCGGGAGGACGAATGAGCAGTTCTTC. This codes for CASSPRLTSGRTNEQFF.